Presented here are 23 T cell receptor beta chains from one specimen sequenced in a study of T-cell reconstitution after alpha-beta-depleted transplantation in children. As it was prepared, the TCRbeta library received unique molecular identifiers. MiXCR, run by TCRdb on the PCR reads, gives a single entry per CDR3 protein. The table has a few hundred thousand distinct CDR3 sequences, approximately 9.8% seen once. The sequences come from PBMCs from the stem cell graft donor, collected from the stem cell graft. These receptor sequences come from a human donor who donated a stem cell graft to a child with SCID.

This clonotype was seen many times. The rearrangement uses TRBV10-3 and TRBJ1-1, with TRBD1 matching 8 bases. Germline V gene data show CDR1 as ENHRY and CDR2 as SYGVKD. The CDR3 length is 14 residues. The V segment lost 4 bases and the J segment 7 bases; nucleotides outside the gene matches: 8. The chain's CDR3 is CAISGQGRDSEAFF. The CDR3 DNA reads as TGTGCCATCAGTGGACAGGGGAGGGATAGTGAAGCTTTCTTT.

The table lists this clonotype with many counts. The chain uses TRBV11-1 and TRBJ1-1, with D uncertain. This CDR3 comprises 13 residues. V gave up 7 bases and J gave up 5 bases, with 14 bases separating them. CDR1 and CDR2 (germline): SGHAT, FQDESV (reference sequence). Here the CDR3 DNA reads TGTGCCAGCACAATCGGTTCGGGGACTGAAGCTTTCTTT. Its translation: CASTIGSGTEAFF.

This clonotype was detected ten times or more. The chain recombines TRBV28 with TRBJ1-1; D is possibly TRBD1 (5 bases). The V gene lost 0 bases and the J gene lost 3 bases, with 8 bases spanning the gap. The CDR3 contains 14 residues. Germline CDR1 MDHEN, CDR2 SYDVKM. The CDR3 protein is CASSLWVGDTEAFF. The CDR3 bases are TGTGCCAGCAGTTTATGGGTAGGGGACACTGAAGCTTTCTTT.

This clonotype has at least ten counts. This sequence joins TRBV20-1 and TRBJ1-2; 10 bases are shared with TRBD1. This CDR3 contains 14 residues. V shed 5 bases and J 5 bases; nucleotides not matched to a gene: 8. In germline, CDR1 is DFQATT, CDR2 SNEGSKA (reference sequence). The CDR3 loop reads CSAVPGQGIYGYTF. The CDR3 DNA follows: TGCAGTGCTGTACCGGGACAGGGGATTTATGGCTACACCTTC.

The chain employs TRBV4-2 and TRBJ2-5; a possible D gene is TRBD1 (7 bases). The CDR3 runs to 14 residues. Per germline, CDR1 LGHNA and CDR2 YNFKEQ. The germline V and J ends were trimmed by 4 bases and 5 bases, with 14 bases remaining between them. The CDR3 coding sequence is TGTGCCAGCAGCCCAGGGGGGTCCTCGGAGACCCAGTACTTC. Encoded protein: CASSPGGSSETQYF.

The sample holds many counts of this clonotype. The DNA of the CDR3 is TGTGCCAGCAGCCCTCAGGGAGGCTATCAGCCCCAGCATTTT. This translates into CASSPQGGYQPQHF. This chain connects TRBV7-8 to TRBJ1-5; perhaps TRBD1 as D (5 bases). The V gene lost 5 bases and the J gene lost 5 bases, with 13 bases spanning the gap. The CDR3 covers 14 residues. The germline CDR1 and CDR2 sequences are SGHVS and FQNEAQ.

The sample holds many counts of this clonotype. The chain carries TRBV10-2 and TRBJ2-1, with TRBD2 matching over 12 bases. With 10 bases clipped from V and 4 bases from J, the junction kept 5 bases outside the gene matches. The germline V gene has CDR1 WSHSY and CDR2 SAAADI. The CDR3 is 14 residues long. The CDR3 is CATRLAGAYNEQFF. As DNA, the CDR3 is TGCGCCACCCGACTAGCGGGGGCATACAATGAGCAGTTCTTC.

This clonotype was counted ten times or more. The CDR3 nucleotides are TGTGCCAGCAGTTACGCAACAGGGGGCTATAATTCACCCCTCCACTTT. It translates to CASSYATGGYNSPLHF. The chain couples TRBV6-5 to TRBJ1-6; 8 bases agree with TRBD1. Germline values: CDR1 MNHEY, CDR2 SVGAGI. Germline trimming cut 2 bases from V and 3 bases from J; bases unmatched to any gene: 3. The CDR3 has 16 amino acids.

This clonotype was picked up many times. The chain carries TRBV6-5 and TRBJ2-7; the D gene is possibly TRBD2 (5 bases). The CDR3 covers 16 residues. The germline V and J ends were trimmed by 0 bases and 0 bases, with 12 bases remaining between them. Germline CDR1 reads MNHEY; CDR2 reads SVGAGI. CDR3 in DNA: TGTGCCAGCAGTTACTCGGCCGGGGAAAGCTCCTACGAGCAGTACTTC. Its protein product is CASSYSAGESSYEQYF.

The sample holds many counts of this clonotype. The V call is TRBV5-1, the J call TRBJ2-7; 12 bases map to TRBD2. This CDR3 region has 15 residues. Germline values: CDR1 SGHRS, CDR2 YFSETQ. Germline trimming cut 4 bases from V and 3 bases from J; bases unmatched to any gene: 5. CDR3 sequence (DNA): TGCGCCAGCAGCGCCCAGACTAGCGGGGGCTACGAGCAGTACTTC. The encoded protein is CASSAQTSGGYEQYF.

In its sample, this clonotype was seen many times. The rearrangement joins TRBV28 to TRBJ2-7; 8 nucleotides align to TRBD1. The germline V gene has CDR1 MDHEN and CDR2 SYDVKM. With V trimmed by 7 bases and J by 4 bases, 6 bases remained unmatched. CDR3 length equals 13 residues. CDR3 region: CASIKTGEYEQYF. The DNA for the CDR3 is TGTGCCAGCATCAAGACAGGGGAGTACGAGCAGTACTTC.

This chain joins TRBV2 and TRBJ2-2; D not resolved. With 4 bases removed from V and 0 bases from J, the gap between germline ends came to 12 bases. The CDR3 has 16 amino acids. Germline lookup yields CDR1 SNHLY and CDR2 FYNNEI. The CDR3 bases are TGTGCCAGCAGTGCTGCTAGAGCCGCGAACACCGGGGAGCTGTTTTTT. Translated, it gives CASSAARAANTGELFF.

Many counts were recorded for this clonotype. This sequence joins TRBV5-5 and TRBJ2-7; 8 nucleotides match TRBD1. The germline V gene has CDR1 SGHKS and CDR2 YYEKEE (reference sequence). The CDR3 runs 16 residues. V shed 6 bases, J shed 3 bases, and the junction held 14 bases outside the gene matches. The CDR3 sequence is CASTKGAGGNVYEQYF. In nucleotides, the CDR3 is TGTGCCAGCACCAAAGGAGCAGGGGGCAATGTCTACGAGCAGTACTTC.

This clonotype was picked up many times. This chain joins TRBV20-1 and TRBJ1-1; TRBD1 might be the D (6 bases). V gave up 4 bases and J gave up 1 base, with 10 bases separating them. The CDR3 loop spans 13 amino acids. The germline V gene encodes CDR1 DFQATT and CDR2 SNEGSKA (reference sequence). This chain's CDR3 is CSATDRKNTEAFF. CDR3 bases: TGCAGTGCTACGGACAGAAAGAACACTGAAGCTTTCTTT.

This clonotype came up many times. The chain employs TRBV2 and TRBJ1-5, with a tentative D call TRBD1 (5 bases). The CDR3 spans 15 residues. Germline V gives CDR1 SNHLY, CDR2 FYNNEI. Trimming stripped 6 bases from V and 1 base from J, with 13 bases between. The CDR3 protein is CASRAQGGSNQPQHF. CDR3 nucleotides: TGTGCCAGCAGAGCCCAGGGAGGGAGCAATCAGCCCCAGCATTTT.

Many counts were recorded for this clonotype. The J gene is TRBJ2-7, the V gene TRBV5-1; 8 positions match TRBD1. The CDR3 totals 16 residues. J lost 0 bases, V lost 4 bases, and 9 bases had no gene match. Germline-derived CDR1 and CDR2 are SGHRS and YFSETQ. CDR3 bases: TGCGCCAGCAGCCCTGGACAGGGTGGGGCCTCCTACGAGCAGTACTTC. Translating gives CASSPGQGGASYEQYF.

The sample holds many counts of this clonotype. V and J are TRBV12-3 or TRBV12-4 and TRBJ2-2; D might be TRBD2 (5 bases). V was shortened by 2 bases and J by 5 bases, with 12 bases between the two germline ends. This CDR3 has 15 residues. The CDR3 region is CASSLRGSGTGELFF. The CDR3 DNA is TGTGCCAGCAGTTTACGGGGTTCTGGGACCGGGGAGCTGTTTTTT.

This rearrangement joins TRBV4-1 to TRBJ2-2; 8 bases fit TRBD1. The CDR3 spans 15 residues. Germline V gene sequence: CDR1 MGHRA, CDR2 YSYEKL. The V and J ends lost 3 bases and 7 bases, in that order; junction bases with no gene match: 7. Here the CDR3 reads CASSQGQVQSGELFF. CDR3 sequence (DNA): TGCGCCAGCAGCCAGGGACAGGTACAAAGCGGGGAGCTGTTTTTT.

This clonotype was picked up many times. V is TRBV2 and J is TRBJ1-3, with D perhaps TRBD1 (6 bases). Per the germline V gene, CDR1 is SNHLY and CDR2 is FYNNEI. The V and J ends lost 7 bases and 4 bases respectively, with 14 bases between them. CDR3 size: 14 residues. The CDR3 nucleotides read TGTGCCAGCACCGAGGGGGGGACCGGAAACACCATATATTTT. Amino acids: CASTEGGTGNTIYF. The variable domain in full, completed from reference TRBV2 and TRBJ1-3, reads EPEVTQTPSHQVTQMGQEVILRCVPISNHLYFYWYRQILGQKVEFLVSFYNNEISEKSEIFDDQFSVERPDGSNFTLKIRSTKLEDSAMYFCASTEGGTGNTIYFGEGSWLTVV.

This clonotype was picked up a small number of times. One base away lies a much larger clone, so this may be a sequencing read error. The rearrangement links TRBV20-1 to TRBJ1-2, with D hard to call. The CDR3 runs to 15 residues. Germline V gives CDR1 DFQATT, CDR2 SNEGSKA (reference sequence). CDR3 bases: TGCAGTGCTAGAGATGGAGGGAATAGTAACTATGGCTACCCCTTC. It codes for CSARDGGNSNYGYPF.

This clonotype has a count of ten or more. This chain connects TRBV29-1 to TRBJ2-5; 9 bases fit TRBD2. CDR1 is SQVTM and CDR2 is ANQGSEA in the germline V gene. J lost 2 bases, V lost 7 bases, and 5 bases had no gene match. The CDR3 is 13 amino acids. In DNA, the CDR3 is TGCAGCGCCCGGACTAGCGATCAAGAGACCCAGTACTTC. Its protein product is CSARTSDQETQYF.

This clonotype was counted many times. V and J are TRBV5-1 and TRBJ2-3; D may match TRBD1 or TRBD2 (6 bases each). V was cut by 6 bases and J by 0 bases, with 20 bases left in between. Germline V gene data show CDR1 as SGHRS and CDR2 as YFSETQ. The CDR3 contains 17 residues. DNA for the CDR3: TGCGCCAGCACCACGTCGGGGGCCCACCTTAGCACAGATACGCAGTATTTT. This gives the protein CASTTSGAHLSTDTQYF.

A note on this clonotype: The junction and the germline gene differ at one end; a read error may be behind it. The rearrangement uses TRBV5-1 and TRBJ1-2; 10 bases match TRBD1. Germline-derived CDR1 and CDR2 are SGHRS and YFSETQ. The length of the CDR3 is 14 residues. CDR3: CASSSGQGDYGYAF. CDR3 DNA: TGCGCCAGCAGCTCCGGACAGGGGGACTATGGCTACGCCTTC.